Listed below are T cell receptor beta chains from one sample, sequenced in a study of blood T cell repertoires in COVID-19. Here immunoSEQ multiplex PCR was the method, and the copy in TCRdb shows in-frame clones only, minus some. The sample carries more than 95,000 clones, around 63% recorded once. The sequenced sample consisted of peripheral blood. These receptors all come from a woman in her sixties or seventies with acute or convalescent COVID-19. Each CDR3 is given with its conserved first and last residue. A D gene is named only where the DNA matches it firmly. Rows may omit the clone size; those that give it use once, few, many or a size class.

D gene: TRBD1
J gene: TRBJ1-4
clone size: .
V gene: TRBV11-2
CDR3 DNA: TGTGCCAGCAGCCGTTACCGGGACAGGGTTGAAAAACTGTTTTTT
CDR3 protein: CASSRYRDRVEKLFF

D gene: .
J gene: TRBJ2-7
clone size: .
V gene: TRBV11-2
CDR3 DNA: TGTGCCAGCAGCATCACTCAACTAACCACCTACGAGCAGTACTTC
CDR3 protein: CASSITQLTTYEQYF

D gene: .
J gene: TRBJ1-6
clone size: .
V gene: TRBV28
CDR3 DNA: TGTGCCAGCGGCGGGGGGACCTATAATTCACCCCTCCACTTT
CDR3 protein: CASGGGTYNSPLHF

D gene: .
J gene: TRBJ2-1
clone size: .
V gene: TRBV6-4
CDR3 DNA: TGTGCCAGCAGCCGTATTGGGGGGAATGACAATGAGCAGTTCTTC
CDR3 protein: CASSRIGGNDNEQFF

D gene: TRBD1
J gene: TRBJ1-4
clone size: .
V gene: TRBV5-1
CDR3 DNA: TGCGCCAGCAGCCGGGGACAGGGGGAAAAACTGTTTTTT
CDR3 protein: CASSRGQGEKLFF

D gene: TRBD2
J gene: TRBJ2-5
clone size: .
V gene: TRBV6-6
CDR3 DNA: TGTGCCAGCAGTTACGGGACGGGGGGGCGTGAGACCCAGTACTTC
CDR3 protein: CASSYGTGGRETQYF

D gene: .
J gene: TRBJ1-6
clone size: .
V gene: TRBV4-3
CDR3 DNA: TGCGCCAGCAGCCGCAAGCGGGCGGTCGGCTCCTATAATTCACCCCTCCACTTT
CDR3 protein: CASSRKRAVGSYNSPLHF

D gene: .
J gene: TRBJ2-7
clone size: .
V gene: TRBV12-3/TRBV12-4
CDR3 DNA: TGTGCCAGCAGAACCCAGGGGATCCACGAGCAGTACTTC
CDR3 protein: CASRTQGIHEQYF

D gene: TRBD2
J gene: TRBJ2-7
clone size: .
V gene: TRBV28
CDR3 DNA: TGTGCCAGCGGCGGGAGGTACGAGCAGTACTTC
CDR3 protein: CASGGRYEQYF

D gene: TRBD1
J gene: TRBJ2-3
clone size: .
V gene: TRBV7-8
CDR3 DNA: TGTGCCAGCAGCTTAGAGACAGGGTTGCCAGATACGCAGTATTTT
CDR3 protein: CASSLETGLPDTQYF

D gene: .
J gene: TRBJ1-3
clone size: once
V gene: TRBV19
CDR3 DNA: TGTGCCAGTAGTATAGGATTTAGTCGGGTCCACTCTGGAAACACCATATATTTT
CDR3 protein: CASSIGFSRVHSGNTIYF

D gene: TRBD2
J gene: TRBJ2-3
clone size: .
V gene: TRBV7-3
CDR3 DNA: TGTGCCAGCAGCTCCCTCGGGGGGGAGGAAGTGCAGTATTTT
CDR3 protein: CASSSLGGEEVQYF

D gene: TRBD2
J gene: TRBJ2-1
clone size: .
V gene: TRBV18
CDR3 DNA: TGTGCCAGCTCACCCGGGACTAGCGGGAATGAGCAGTTCTTC
CDR3 protein: CASSPGTSGNEQFF

D gene: .
J gene: TRBJ2-7
clone size: .
V gene: TRBV19
CDR3 DNA: TGTGCCAGTAGTATGCGGGACGGCTACGAGCAGTACTTC
CDR3 protein: CASSMRDGYEQYF

D gene: .
J gene: TRBJ1-1
clone size: .
V gene: TRBV29-1
CDR3 DNA: TGCAGCGTTAAACAGGGCTACACTGAAGCTTTCTTT
CDR3 protein: CSVKQGYTEAFF

D gene: TRBD2
J gene: TRBJ2-7
clone size: .
V gene: TRBV14
CDR3 DNA: TGTGCCAGCAGCCAGAGATTGTCAGCGGGGGGTCACACCTACGAGCAGTACTTC
CDR3 protein: CASSQRLSAGGHTYEQYF

D gene: .
J gene: TRBJ2-1
clone size: .
V gene: TRBV11-3
CDR3 DNA: TGTGCCAGCAGCGGAATGCTAGGAAATGAGCAGTTCTTC
CDR3 protein: CASSGMLGNEQFF

D gene: .
J gene: TRBJ1-3
clone size: .
V gene: TRBV6-5
CDR3 DNA: TGTGCCAGCAGTCGGTCGACGGGATCTGGAAACACCATATATTTT
CDR3 protein: CASSRSTGSGNTIYF

D gene: .
J gene: TRBJ1-1
clone size: .
V gene: TRBV3-1/TRBV3-2
CDR3 DNA: TGTGCCAGCAGCCAAGAGGGGACTAAAGCTTTCTTT
CDR3 protein: CASSQEGTKAFF

D gene: TRBD2
J gene: TRBJ2-5
clone size: .
V gene: TRBV7-9
CDR3 DNA: TGTGCCAGCAGCTCAACAGGCGGGGGGCCTTTCCAAGAGACCCAGTACTTC
CDR3 protein: CASSSTGGGPFQETQYF

D gene: TRBD2
J gene: TRBJ2-7
clone size: .
V gene: TRBV6-5
CDR3 DNA: TGTGCCAGCAGTCCCGGACTAGCGGGGGCCTACGAGCAGTACTTC
CDR3 protein: CASSPGLAGAYEQYF

D gene: TRBD2
J gene: TRBJ2-7
clone size: .
V gene: TRBV6-5
CDR3 DNA: TGTGCCAGCAGTTACTTCGGGGGGGCCGGGGAGAGGGAGCAGTACTTC
CDR3 protein: CASSYFGGAGEREQYF

D gene: .
J gene: TRBJ2-7
clone size: few
V gene: TRBV6-5
CDR3 DNA: TGTGCCAGCAGTTACCAGGGGCTCGACGAGCAGTACTTC
CDR3 protein: CASSYQGLDEQYF

D gene: .
J gene: TRBJ1-1
clone size: .
V gene: TRBV5-6
CDR3 DNA: TGTGCCAGCAGCCGGAGAACTGAAGCTTTCTTT
CDR3 protein: CASSRRTEAFF

D gene: .
J gene: TRBJ2-1
clone size: .
V gene: TRBV4-1
CDR3 DNA: TGCGCCAGCAGCCAAGATACCCCGGGTTTTTACAATGAGCAGTTCTTC
CDR3 protein: CASSQDTPGFYNEQFF

D gene: .
J gene: TRBJ1-4
clone size: .
V gene: TRBV30
CDR3 DNA: TGTGCCTGGAGTGTAGACAGTAGAAATGAAAAACTGTTTTTT
CDR3 protein: CAWSVDSRNEKLFF

D gene: .
J gene: TRBJ2-4
clone size: .
V gene: TRBV7-2
CDR3 DNA: TGTGCCAGCAGCCAAGTACTAGCCAAAAACATTCAGTACTTC
CDR3 protein: CASSQVLAKNIQYF